This T cell receptor beta chain was captured in a study of identical twins. CDR1 and CDR2 (germline): DFQATT, SNEGSKA (reference sequence). The CDR3 covers 14 residues. The V gene end was trimmed by 6 bases and the J gene end by 3 bases; junction bases not matched to a gene: 7. It was template switching that added a universal primer site, and there were unique molecular identifiers on the cDNA. TCRdb recomputed calls from the 5' RACE reads with MiXCR, one row per CDR3 protein. Seen here are about 520,000 distinct CDR3 sequences, about 20% observed once, and the top ten hold about 0.93%. These data were also filed under a second study, of T cells expressing NK-cell markers. That study reports: Seven of the eight sequenced donors were HCMV-seropositive; one was seronegative. For a handful of donors, the dominant NKG2C+ clonotypes made up roughly 1.0-7.5% of their CD8+ T cells. HCMV specificity was not established for the expanded NKG2C+ T cell clones.

The chain employs TRBV20-1 and TRBJ2-7; 11 bases are shared with TRBD2. This sequence originates from a woman under 30 in good health. Source material: CD4+ T cells sorted from blood. The CDR3 reads CSAGTSGRFYEQYF. CDR3 DNA sequence: TGCAGTGCAGGGACTAGCGGCCGTTTCTACGAGCAGTACTTC.